This T cell receptor beta chain was sequenced for a study of identical twins. Overall study findings and caveats: Less excess twin sharing appeared in beta out-of-frame sequences. Invariant MAIT and iNKT cells could partly confound zero-insertion analyses.

The donors were all healthy and Caucasian. This clonotype was found many times. As yet, its antigen is unknown. TCRdb processed the 5' RACE reads anew with MiXCR; each CDR3 protein has one entry. The table includes a few hundred thousand distinct CDR3 sequences, about 10% detected once. Germline lookup yields CDR1 SGHTA and CDR2 FQGNSA. The CDR3 loop spans 14 amino acids. V gave up 2 bases and J gave up 7 bases; unmatched junction bases: 8. The chain uses TRBV7-2 and TRBJ2-7; 7 bases map to TRBD1. This sequence originates from a man aged 50 to 60 in good health. The sequenced material came from memory T cells sorted from blood. In DNA form, the CDR3 reads TGTGCCAGCAGCTTATTTGACAGGGAAGAAGAGCAGTACTTC. This sequence encodes CASSLFDREEEQYF.